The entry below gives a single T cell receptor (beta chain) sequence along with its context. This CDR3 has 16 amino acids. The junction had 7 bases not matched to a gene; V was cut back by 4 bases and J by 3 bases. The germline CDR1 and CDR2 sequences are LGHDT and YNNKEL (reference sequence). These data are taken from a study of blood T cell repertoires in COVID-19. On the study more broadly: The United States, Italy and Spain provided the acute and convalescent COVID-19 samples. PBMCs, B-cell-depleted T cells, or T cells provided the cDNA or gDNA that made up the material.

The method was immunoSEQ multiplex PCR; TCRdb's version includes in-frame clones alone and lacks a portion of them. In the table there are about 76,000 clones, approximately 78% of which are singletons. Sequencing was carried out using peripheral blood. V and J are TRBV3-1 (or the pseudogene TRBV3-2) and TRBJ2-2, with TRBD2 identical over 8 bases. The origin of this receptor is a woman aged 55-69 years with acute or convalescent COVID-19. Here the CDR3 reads CASSRRGAGDTGELFF. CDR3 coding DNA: TGTGCCAGCAGCCGACGAGGAGCGGGGGACACCGGGGAGCTGTTTTTT.